This TCR beta chain was recorded in a study of tumor-infiltrating lymphocytes in primary liver carcinoma. About the research overall: Those enrolled were patients of both sexes, who were aged 30 to 69 years.

This clonotype appeared a few times. Production of TCR beta cDNA used around 0.45 ug total RNA together with a constant-region primer. Nested multiplex PCR, run for three rounds with slightly modified ARM-PCR, yielded TCR beta libraries. Amplification in the first two PCR rounds was performed using TRBV1-TRBV30 forward primers and a C-beta reverse primer for around 11 cycles each. One entry per CDR3 protein results from TCRdb running MiXCR on the multiplex PCR reads. The table has a few hundred thousand distinct CDR3 sequences, roughly three fifths seen once. Germline DNA was also extracted, with blood RNA taken from unsorted whole blood. Unmatched junction bases numbered 14, after V lost 5 bases and J lost 3 bases. The CDR3 has 20 amino acids. Per the germline V gene, CDR1 is MGHRA and CDR2 is YSYEKL.

This sequence was found in a woman aged 30 to 39 with primary liver carcinoma and hepatitis B virus infection. The J gene is TRBJ2-3, the V gene TRBV4-1, with TRBD2 identical over 16 bases. The material sequenced was peripheral blood. CDR3 residues: CASSEGTGTSGGGLTDTQYF. CDR3 DNA: TGCGCCAGCAGCGAAGGAACCGGGACTAGCGGGGGGGGTTTGACAGATACGCAGTATTTT.